This TCR beta chain was captured by sequencing in a study of OX40 agonist ivuxolimab in advanced cancers. Overall study context: Patients' therapy was ivuxolimab, an antibody that acts as an agonist of OX40 (CD134).

Germline CDR1 and CDR2: MNHEY and SVGAGI. V was pared by 2 bases and J by 3 bases, with 8 bases between. This CDR3 has 13 residues. Profiled with immunoSEQ multiplex PCR; TCRdb holds only in-frame clones, not every one. The table records approximately 81,000 clones, 85% to 90% of them present only once. Blood was sampled at baseline, cycle 4 day 1, and cycle 7 day 1. This sample comprised CD4+ or CD8+ T cells sorted from blood, obtained in a trial of the OX40 agonist ivuxolimab. The TCR originated in an adult with an advanced solid tumor such as melanoma, head and neck, liver or kidney cancer. This sequence joins TRBV6-5 and TRBJ2-7, with unresolved D. CDR3 nucleotides: TGTGCCAGCAGTTACGCTGTGAGCTACGAGCAGTACTTC. This gives the protein CASSYAVSYEQYF.